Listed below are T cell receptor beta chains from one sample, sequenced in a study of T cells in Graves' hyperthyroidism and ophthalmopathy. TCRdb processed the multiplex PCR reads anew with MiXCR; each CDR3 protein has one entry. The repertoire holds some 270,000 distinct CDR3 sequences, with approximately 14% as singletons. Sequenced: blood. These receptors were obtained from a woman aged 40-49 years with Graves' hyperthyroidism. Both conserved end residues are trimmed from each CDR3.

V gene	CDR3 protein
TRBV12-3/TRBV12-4	ASRLSLAGVNTGELF
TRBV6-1	ASTKLGTHSNQPQH
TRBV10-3	ATLEPRGRVNPEAF
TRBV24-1	ATSDTTGTSGSNTGELF
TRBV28	ASSPGGTGTGEGNQPQH
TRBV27	ASSNNLGTEAF
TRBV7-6	ASSYRGAPTDTQY
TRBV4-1	ASSQVWTGGGETQY
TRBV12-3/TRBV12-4	ASSLPGRPNEQF
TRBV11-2	ASSTLGLAGAREQY
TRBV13	ASSLALVSGTDTQY
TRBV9	ASSALQAGRETQY
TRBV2	ASRNRGQETQY
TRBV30	AWNYGPEELF
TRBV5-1	ASSDQGANEQF
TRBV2	ASNEGQGAPNEQY
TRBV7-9	ASSLDFWDIENTEAF
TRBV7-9	ASSLVLGTETQY
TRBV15	ATSRGAGAENEQF
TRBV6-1	ANRKQGRTQY
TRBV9	ASSASSGTYNEQF
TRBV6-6	ASSYTLSRTNYEQY
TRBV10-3	AITTGGYGYT
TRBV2	ASSEDSGGTGELF
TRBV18	ASSQPYQPQH
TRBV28	ASSPPGTYEQY
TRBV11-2	ASTASGRVNGELF
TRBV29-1	SVEEGITGELF
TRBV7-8	ASSSEGAHNSPLH
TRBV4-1	ASSQDGPYRATEAF
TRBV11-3	ASSVGPTSDTQY
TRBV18	ASSPPRGETQY
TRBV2	ASNTDPGGTQY
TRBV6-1	ASSENYRGDTQY
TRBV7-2	ASSLVLAASYNEQF
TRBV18	ASSPTAGTGKF
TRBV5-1	ASRGMGSNTEAF
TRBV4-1	ASSQIFHSGSLADTQY
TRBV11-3	ASRRQGGSYNEQF
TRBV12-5	ASGGPRWSTEAF
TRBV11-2	ASSQDSWTSGSRSYEQY
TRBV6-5	ASSGQVSGANVLT
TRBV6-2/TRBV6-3	ASGWGSGANVLT
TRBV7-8	ASSLVWASGGTDAQY
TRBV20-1	SANGGNYGYT
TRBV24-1	ATSDSRKETQY
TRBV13	ASSDSFNEQF
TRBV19	ASSRGWNNQPQH
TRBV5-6	ASSRTAGELF
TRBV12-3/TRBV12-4	ASRRDLGLNSPLH
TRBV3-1	ASSQDRRIQPQH
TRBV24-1	ATSMIGSYEQY
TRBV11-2	ASSLDESTIQY
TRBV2	ASTLGSRSYEQY
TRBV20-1	SARDSKSGRAHEQY
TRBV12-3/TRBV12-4	ASRLGGQETQY
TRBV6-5	ASSYASGNTIY
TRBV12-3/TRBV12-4	ASSFDYEQF
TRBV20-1	SAPGGSGNEQF
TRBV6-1	ASSRYRDTDYEQY